This TCR beta chain derives from a study of OX40 agonist ivuxolimab in advanced cancers. General notes on the study: Ivuxolimab was an agonistic, fully human IgG2 monoclonal antibody directed against OX40 (CD134), a costimulatory receptor. Intravenous ivuxolimab was administered to patients every 2 weeks at six dose levels: 0.01, 0.1, 0.3, 1.5, 3 and 10 mg/kg. Of the 50 or so patients in dose escalation, some 20 had hepatocellular carcinoma, some 15 had melanoma, 9 had renal cell carcinoma and 9 had head and neck cancer. The dose-escalation cohort was 82.7% male with a mean age of approximately 60 years, ranging from roughly 23 to 80. Patients were allowed to have had prior anti-PD-1, anti-PD-L1 or anti-CTLA-4 therapy, and around 37% of the dose-escalation patients had previously received checkpoint inhibitors. Three dose-escalation patients achieved partial responses, one with hepatocellular carcinoma and two with cutaneous melanoma. The purpose of peripheral TCRbeta sequencing was to test whether ivuxolimab changed TCR sequence diversity and led to clonal T-cell expansion. The paper describes the monotherapy dose-escalation part (N of about 47 patients) of the phase I trial of ivuxolimab. The investigation overall reported the following: Low levels of normalized T-cell clonal expansion were also seen in some patients who did not respond. After ivuxolimab, CD8+ T cells had more expanded clones than CD4+ T cells on average. Antigen specificity was not determined for the clonally expanded peripheral T cells. In the 0.1-3.0 mg/kg groups, partial responders had among the lowest normalized peripheral clonal expansion, particularly in CD8+ T cells. At doses from 0.1 to 3.0 mg/kg, clonal expansion was seen in both CD4+ and CD8+ blood T cells between baseline and week 6.

Genomic DNA was isolated from the sorted cells so that the TCRbeta CDR3 region could be sequenced. TCRbeta CDR3 regions were sequenced using the immunoSEQ Assay. What TCRdb holds here is the immuneACCESS table cut down to in-frame rearrangements. Part of the clones is not present; checked against another copy, under half of the missing clones reflect an unresolved V gene, and the others are unexplained. The sample contains 70,000 or so clones, about 80% of them found a single time. Together, the top ten hold 2% to 2.5% of the sample. V and J lose 6 bases and 8 bases, and a span of 11 bases separates them. From cysteine to phenylalanine, the CDR3 is 11 amino acids long. The retained sequence is limited to the CDR3, 33 bases, with the frame set at the first base. According to the germline V gene, CDR1 reads MNHEY and CDR2 reads SVGAGI. Patients with autoimmune disease history or receiving systemic immunosuppression were excluded from the trial. Peripheral blood for TCR sequencing was collected from all dose cohorts at baseline, on cycle 4 day 1, and on cycle 7 day 1. Samples came from an open-label, multicenter, first-in-human phase I dose-escalation trial of ivuxolimab. Adults with locally advanced or metastatic head and neck squamous cell, hepatocellular, melanoma or renal cell carcinoma were enrolled in the trial. Before TCR sequencing, CD4+ T cells and CD8+ T cells from peripheral blood were sorted into separate populations.

As regards this clone: Its antigen is not yet known. Per-base qualities were not stored, and no clone one base away is much larger.

This receptor chain uses TRBV6-5 and TRBJ2-7, with a weak D call of TRBD1 (6 bases match). The sequence was collected from an adult with an advanced solid tumor such as melanoma, head and neck, liver or kidney cancer. This specimen was CD4+ or CD8+ T cells sorted from blood, taken in a trial of the OX40 agonist ivuxolimab. The CDR3 protein sequence reads: CASRQGPKQYF. Here is the DNA: TGTGCCAGCAGACAGGGTCCAAAGCAGTACTTC.